This TCR beta chain was retrieved from a study of tumor and adjacent non-tumor tissue in lung cancer. The study's findings and limits: Higher tumor TCR diversity was associated with shorter survival.

For this clonotype: Its specificity is unknown. One end of the junction fails to match germline, which may point to a read error.

The CDR3 runs to 17 residues. The template was RNA from unsorted bulk tissue. The library came from three nested PCR rounds adapted from ARM-PCR protocols. MiXCR, run by TCRdb on the multiplex PCR reads, gives a single entry per CDR3 protein. Seen here are over 130,000 distinct CDR3 sequences, about 71% observed once, and the top ten hold roughly 20%. Sequencing used lung tumor tissue. V and J are TRBV12-3 or TRBV12-4 and TRBJ2-1, with 10 nucleotides matching TRBD2. The clonotype was recovered from a man in his sixties with small cell lung cancer. The CDR3: CASSLPPSGSLYNGQFF. The CDR3 nucleotides are TGTGCCAGCAGCCTTCCCCCTAGCGGGAGTTTATACAATGGGCAGTTCTTC.